Below, 9 T cell receptor beta chains from the same sample are listed, as sequenced in a study of cytomegalovirus exposure and HLA in healthy donors. The PCR made use of 60 Vbeta and 13 Jbeta primers. Libraries were prepared by immunoSEQ multiplex PCR; TCRdb keeps only in-frame clonotypes and omits some of them. The sample lists some 70,000 clones; roughly 83% were seen once. Sequencing was performed on PBMCs. Every receptor here comes from a woman aged 45-59 years in good health and CMV-seronegative.

The rearrangement links TRBV28 to TRBJ2-5, with 13 bases identical to TRBD2. The V gene's germline CDR1 is MDHEN and CDR2 SYDVKM. V gave up 5 bases and J gave up 4 bases; unmatched junction bases: 16. The CDR3 totals 19 residues. The CDR3 coding sequence is TGTGCCAGCAGTGGGGGGATCATTGGACTAGCGGGAGATCCAGAGACCCAGTACTTC. It translates to CASSGGIIGLAGDPETQYF.

This chain links TRBV9 with TRBJ2-2, with 7 bases fitting TRBD1. Germline lookup yields CDR1 SGDLS and CDR2 YYNGEE. J was trimmed by 10 bases and V by 3 bases; bases with no gene match: 6. This CDR3 contains 13 residues. CDR3 region: CASSALTGVELFF. CDR3 nucleotide sequence: TGTGCCAGCAGCGCCCTCACAGGGGTGGAGCTGTTTTTT.

The CDR3 nucleotides are TGCGCCAGCAGCTCCGTCGGCGCAGGGGCTTTTAAAGAGACCCAGTACTTC. Translation gives CASSSVGAGAFKETQYF. This sequence joins TRBV5-1 and TRBJ2-5, with D perhaps TRBD1 (6 bases). In germline, CDR1 is SGHRS, CDR2 YFSETQ. The CDR3 extends over 17 amino acids. V lost 3 bases to trimming and J lost 3 bases, with 21 bases between them.

In DNA form, the CDR3 reads TGTGCCAGCAGCCACATCGTGGGGGGGCCGCATGGCACAGATACGCAGTATTTT. Translation: CASSHIVGGPHGTDTQYF. The chain uses TRBV9 and TRBJ2-3; D is perhaps TRBD2 (7 bases). The CDR3 has 18 amino acids. V lost 4 bases and J lost 1, with 22 bases in between. The germline gives CDR1 SGDLS, CDR2 YYNGEE.

This chain joins TRBV4-1 and TRBJ2-5; TRBD2 matches 15 bases. CDR1 and CDR2 (germline): MGHRA, YSYEKL. The CDR3 extends over 16 amino acids. J was trimmed by 4 bases and V by 4 bases; bases with no gene match: 4. CDR3 bases: TGCGCCAGCAGCCTGGGACTAGCGGGGGGAGGAGAGACCCAGTACTTC. Encoded protein: CASSLGLAGGGETQYF.

This rearrangement joins TRBV5-1 to TRBJ1-1; D perhaps matches TRBD1 (6 bases). Germline loops: CDR1 SGHRS, CDR2 YFSETQ. CDR3 length: 11 residues. Trimming shortened V by 7 bases and J by 5 bases, and 9 bases separated the two germline ends. The CDR3 loop is CASEGGTEAFF. The CDR3 DNA reads as TGCGCCAGCGAGGGGGGGACTGAAGCTTTCTTT.

The chain joins TRBV9 to TRBJ2-3; 8 bases are a match to TRBD2. The junction had 5 bases not matched to a gene; V was cut back by 0 bases and J by 2 bases. The CDR3 sequence is 16 residues long. Germline V gene lookup returns CDR1 SGDLS and CDR2 YYNGEE. This CDR3 is CASSVAAGGFTDTQYF. CDR3 nucleotides: TGTGCCAGCAGCGTAGCGGCGGGGGGATTCACAGATACGCAGTATTTT.

This clone has just a few counts. The chain links TRBV27 to TRBJ2-4; the D gene is possibly TRBD2 (5 bases). Trimming took off 4 bases at V and 7 bases at J, with 20 bases between the two ends. There are 16 residues in the CDR3. CDR1 MNHEY and CDR2 SMNVEV come from the germline V gene (reference sequence). The CDR3 region is CASSYGRTGTKNIQYF. DNA for the CDR3: TGTGCCAGCAGTTATGGCAGGACGGGAACGAAGAACATTCAGTACTTC.

The chain combines TRBV27 with TRBJ1-1; TRBD1 matches at 7 bases. The CDR3 sequence is 13 residues long. Germline lookup yields CDR1 MNHEY and CDR2 SMNVEV (reference sequence). Trimming cost V 8 bases and J 3 bases; bases outside gene matches: 6. The CDR3 loop reads CASRSRGYTEAFF. The CDR3 DNA is TGTGCCAGCCGGAGCAGGGGGTACACTGAAGCTTTCTTT.